The rows below give T cell receptor beta chains drawn from one sample of a study of T cells in Graves' hyperthyroidism and ophthalmopathy. MiXCR, applied by TCRdb to the multiplex PCR reads, yields one record per CDR3 protein. The table includes 200,000 to 250,000 distinct CDR3 sequences, 15% to 20% detected once. Sequencing was carried out using blood. The source is a man aged 50 to 59 with Graves' hyperthyroidism. The CDR3 runs from the conserved cysteine through the conserved F or W. The order of the fields is J gene, clone size, D gene, V gene, CDR3 DNA, CDR3 protein. The D gene is left open where the match is weak. Clone size is stated in some rows and not others, as once, few, many or a class when expanded.

J: TRBJ1-1; size: many; D: NA; V: TRBV15; DNA: TGTGCCACCAGCAGAGCCAGGATGAACACTGAAGCTTTCTTT; CDR3: CATSRARMNTEAFF
J: TRBJ2-5; size: few; D: NA; V: TRBV27; DNA: TGTGCCAGCAGCCTTACTTGGGGCGACAGTAAAGAGACCCAGTACTTC; CDR3: CASSLTWGDSKETQYF
J: TRBJ1-5; size: few; D: NA; V: TRBV6-1; DNA: TGTGCCAGCAGACTTTTACCAGGTCAGCCCCAGCATTTT; CDR3: CASRLLPGQPQHF
J: TRBJ2-2; size: few; D: TRBD1; V: TRBV6-1; DNA: TGTGCCAGCAGTGGCTGGGGACAGGGAAACACCGGGGAGCTGTTTTTT; CDR3: CASSGWGQGNTGELFF
J: TRBJ2-5; size: few; D: NA; V: TRBV6-6; DNA: TGTGCCAGCAGTTACTACCAACAGCAGAACCAAGAGACCCAGTACTTC; CDR3: CASSYYQQQNQETQYF
J: TRBJ2-1; size: many; D: NA; V: TRBV4-1; DNA: TGCGCCAGCAGCCCGCGGGCCTCCTTCTCCTACAATGAGCAGTTCTTC; CDR3: CASSPRASFSYNEQFF
J: TRBJ2-3; size: many; D: NA; V: TRBV6-2/TRBV6-3; DNA: TGTGCCAGCAGTCTAGCTGGACGCCTCACCGAAGATACGCAGTATTTT; CDR3: CASSLAGRLTEDTQYF
J: TRBJ1-6; size: many; D: TRBD1; V: TRBV30; DNA: TGTGCCTGGAGTGTAAACAGGGGATCACCCCTCCACTTT; CDR3: CAWSVNRGSPLHF
J: TRBJ1-5; size: many; D: NA; V: TRBV11-2; DNA: TGTGCCAGCAGCTCCGGAAGTAATCAGCCCCAGCATTTT; CDR3: CASSSGSNQPQHF
J: TRBJ1-1; size: NA; D: NA; V: TRBV6-5; DNA: TGTGCCAGCAGGCACTCGAACACTGAAGCTTTCTTT; CDR3: CASRHSNTEAFF
J: TRBJ2-3; size: many; D: NA; V: TRBV20-1; DNA: TGCAGTGCTAGAGCGGGGCAGGGAATAAGCACAGATACGCAGTATTTT; CDR3: CSARAGQGISTDTQYF
J: TRBJ1-2; size: NA; D: NA; V: TRBV19; DNA: TGTGCCAGTAGTGGCCAGGGACAATCAAACTATGGCTACACCTTC; CDR3: CASSGQGQSNYGYTF
J: TRBJ1-5; size: NA; D: NA; V: TRBV28; DNA: TGTGCCAGCAGTTTATACAGCAGGGAAAATCAGCCCCAGCATTTT; CDR3: CASSLYSRENQPQHF
J: TRBJ2-7; size: many; D: NA; V: TRBV28; DNA: TGTGCCAGCAGTCTCCAGCCTGGACTCTACGAGCAGTACTTC; CDR3: CASSLQPGLYEQYF
J: TRBJ2-7; size: few; D: NA; V: TRBV20-1; DNA: TGCAGTGCTAGACTCGAGGGTTTCTTAGGTGAGCAGTACTTC; CDR3: CSARLEGFLGEQYF